This T cell receptor beta chain comes out of a study of shared clonotypes between healthy human individuals. The study, taken as a whole, reports: Memory subsets generally showed smaller estimated richness than naive subsets did. Collection of samples was limited to blood; tissue repertoires likely differ. An effect of sequencing depth on clonotype sharing among donors was expected.

The germline V gene has CDR1 SGHNT and CDR2 YENEEA. The CDR3 runs to 14 residues. V lost 6 bases to trimming and J lost 6 bases, with 15 bases between them. In regard to this clone: Its matching antigen is unknown.

It was at deep level that the assay was run. The table came from immunoSEQ multiplex PCR; TCRdb's copy has only in-frame clones and leaves some out. The sample consists of about 1.9 million clones, roughly 93% of them appearing once. Naive CD8 isolation took CD45RO-negative cells positively selected for CCR7 and excluded terminally differentiated effector memory CD45RA+ cells. Sequencing used naive CD8+ T cells from PBMCs. This TCR was sampled from a young man in good health. Some clones in this sample may be carry-over from other donors' samples. The V and J genes are TRBV11-3 and TRBJ2-1; D is perhaps TRBD2 (5 bases). The CDR3 reads CASRPGAGSNEQFF. CDR3 nucleotides: TGTGCCAGCAGACCAGGAGCTGGGAGCAATGAGCAGTTCTTC.